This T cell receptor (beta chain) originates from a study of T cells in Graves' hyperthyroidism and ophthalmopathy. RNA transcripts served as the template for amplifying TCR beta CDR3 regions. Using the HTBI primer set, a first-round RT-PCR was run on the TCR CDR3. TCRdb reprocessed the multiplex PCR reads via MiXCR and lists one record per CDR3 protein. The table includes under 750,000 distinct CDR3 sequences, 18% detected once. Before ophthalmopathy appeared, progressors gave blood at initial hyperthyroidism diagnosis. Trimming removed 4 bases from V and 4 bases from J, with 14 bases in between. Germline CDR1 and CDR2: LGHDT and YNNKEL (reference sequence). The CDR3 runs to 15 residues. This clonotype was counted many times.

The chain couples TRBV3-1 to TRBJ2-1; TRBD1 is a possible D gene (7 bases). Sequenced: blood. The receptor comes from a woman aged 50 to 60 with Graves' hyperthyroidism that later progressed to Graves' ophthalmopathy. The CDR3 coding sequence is TGTGCCAGCAGCCGGGGTGCAGGGGGGTACAATGAGCAGTTCTTC. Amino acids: CASSRGAGGYNEQFF.